These 29 T cell receptor beta chains were all obtained from the same sample, sequenced in a study of cytomegalovirus exposure and HLA in healthy donors. With 60 Vbeta and 13 Jbeta primers, the PCR was carried out. Clones were read by immunoSEQ multiplex PCR, and TCRdb kept only the in-frame ones, dropping some. Among about 150,000 clones listed, almost 80% were seen once. The source material was PBMCs. These receptors originate from a male donor in good health and CMV-seronegative.

The table lists this clone with a count of one. The gene calls are TRBV4-1 and TRBJ1-1, with 8 bases aligning to TRBD1. The germline V gene encodes CDR1 MGHRA and CDR2 YSYEKL. V shed 3 bases, J shed 3 bases, and the junction held 3 bases outside the gene matches. The CDR3 has 14 amino acids. As DNA, the CDR3 is TGCGCCAGCAGCCACAGGGGGCTTGACACTGAAGCTTTCTTT. Its translation: CASSHRGLDTEAFF.

CDR3 in amino acids: CASSAVETQYF. The DNA for the CDR3 is TGTGCCAGCAGCGCGGTTGAGACCCAGTACTTC. The chain recombines TRBV7-2 with TRBJ2-5; no reliable D call. The CDR3 is 11 amino acids. The V gene's germline CDR1 is SGHTA and CDR2 FQGNSA. The V end lost 5 bases, the J end lost 5 bases, and 6 bases lay between the germline ends.

This chain links TRBV4-3 with TRBJ1-5; D uncertain. V was shortened by 5 bases and J by 4 bases, with 12 bases between the two germline ends. The CDR3 contains 14 residues. Germline lookup yields CDR1 LGHNA and CDR2 YSLEER. In DNA, the CDR3 is TGCGCCAGCAGCATAGATGCGGGAAATCAGCCCCAGCATTTT. It specifies CASSIDAGNQPQHF.

This sequence joins TRBV7-2 and TRBJ2-3; 8 bases are a match to TRBD2. Losses at the gene ends were 5 bases for V and 3 bases for J; bases not matched to a gene: 10. Germline CDR1 SGHTA, CDR2 FQGNSA. The CDR3 is 16 residues long. The CDR3 spells CASSPPSSGWTDTQYF. DNA of the CDR3: TGTGCCAGCAGCCCGCCTTCTAGCGGGTGGACAGATACGCAGTATTTT.

The chain carries TRBV10-3 and TRBJ2-5; 7 bases map to TRBD2. The V gene's germline CDR1 is ENHRY and CDR2 SYGVKD. Trimming at V came to 0 bases and at J to 5 bases, leaving 6 bases not matched to a gene. This CDR3 contains 15 residues. The CDR3 region has the DNA TGTGCCATCAGTGAGTCGCGGGGGTCCGTGGAGACCCAGTACTTC. Translating gives CAISESRGSVETQYF.

This chain connects TRBV9 to TRBJ2-2; TRBD2 might be the D (5 bases). Germline assignment: CDR1 SGDLS and CDR2 YYNGEE. V lost 5 bases and J lost 6, with 11 bases in between. CDR3 length: 13 amino acids. CDR3 protein: CASRGRNAGELFF. The CDR3 DNA reads TGTGCCAGCAGAGGGAGAAATGCCGGGGAGCTGTTTTTT.

V is TRBV30 and J is TRBJ1-1; D perhaps matches TRBD1 (6 bases). Germline CDR1 GTSNPN, CDR2 SVGIG (reference sequence). Trimming shortened V by 4 bases and J by 4 bases, and 13 bases separated the two germline ends. This CDR3 is 13 amino acids long. This CDR3 is CAWIRGEGTEAFF. CDR3 coding DNA: TGTGCCTGGATAAGGGGGGAGGGCACTGAAGCTTTCTTT.

J is TRBJ2-1 and V is TRBV19, with TRBD2 matching 7 bases. The germline V gene encodes CDR1 LNHDA and CDR2 SQIVND (reference sequence). The J segment lost 8 bases and the V segment lost 1 base, leaving 5 bases of the junction unmatched. This CDR3 comprises 14 residues. The CDR3 nucleotides are TGTGCCAGTAGTATAGCGGGAGGTTTAGATGAGCAGTTCTTC. It encodes CASSIAGGLDEQFF.

The gene calls are TRBV19 and TRBJ2-7, with D possibly TRBD2 on 5 matching bases. This CDR3 contains 14 residues. V shed 4 bases and J shed 3 bases, with 13 bases lying between them. Germline CDR1 is LNHDA and CDR2 is SQIVND (reference sequence). CDR3 DNA sequence: TGTGCCAGTAGTAAAGACTCGAGCGGCTACGAGCAGTACTTC. As protein: CASSKDSSGYEQYF.

The chain employs TRBV2 and TRBJ2-3; 9 bases agree with TRBD1. This CDR3 has 15 residues. J lost 2 bases, V lost 7 bases, and 7 bases had no gene match. Germline V lookup: CDR1 SNHLY, CDR2 FYNNEI. For the CDR3, the DNA is TGTGCCAGCATCCAGGACAGGGGACCCACAGATACGCAGTATTTT. Translating gives CASIQDRGPTDTQYF.

The chain employs TRBV11-3 and TRBJ2-1; 10 bases fit TRBD2. The CDR3 spans 15 residues. V gave up 5 bases and J gave up 8 bases; unmatched junction bases: 9. The V gene's germline CDR1 is SGHNT and CDR2 YENEEA. This chain's CDR3 is CASSRRASGGDEQFF. CDR3 bases: TGTGCCAGCAGCAGGCGGGCTAGCGGGGGCGATGAGCAGTTCTTC.

The J gene is TRBJ2-7, the V gene TRBV4-2, with 7 nucleotides matching TRBD2. In germline, CDR1 is LGHNA, CDR2 YNFKEQ. V shed 0 bases, J shed 4 bases, and the junction held 9 bases outside the gene matches. The CDR3 loop spans 16 amino acids. The CDR3 is CASSQEAGMGVYEQYF. CDR3 DNA: TGTGCCAGCAGCCAAGAAGCGGGGATGGGGGTGTACGAGCAGTACTTC.

CDR3 loop: CASSASPQGRTYEQYF. The CDR3, as DNA: TGTGCCAGTAGTGCGTCTCCACAGGGAAGAACCTACGAGCAGTACTTC. The V and J genes are TRBV19 and TRBJ2-7, with D perhaps matching TRBD1 (6 bases). Germline assignment: CDR1 LNHDA and CDR2 SQIVND (reference sequence). The CDR3 covers 16 residues. V gave up 5 bases and J gave up 2 bases, with 19 bases separating them.

This clone was seen a few times. The chain employs TRBV5-4 and TRBJ2-7, with D hard to call. Germline V gives CDR1 SGHNT, CDR2 YYREEE (reference sequence). Trimming removed 5 bases at V and 7 bases at J, with 16 bases between. There are 13 residues in the CDR3. DNA for the CDR3: TGTGCCAGCAGGACGGAGCTGATGGCGGAGCAGTACTTC. Translation: CASRTELMAEQYF. The full variable domain, completed using reference TRBV5-4 and TRBJ2-7, is ETGVTQSPTHLIKTRGQQVTLRCSSQSGHNTVSWYQQALGQGPQFIFQYYREEENGRGNFPPRFSGLQFPNYSSELNVNALELDDSALYLCASRTELMAEQYFGPGTRLTVT.

This chain links TRBV25-1 with TRBJ2-5, with D possibly matching TRBD1 (6 bases). The V end was cut by 4 bases, the J end by 1 base, with 10 bases between. The length of the CDR3 is 14 residues. The germline V gene encodes CDR1 MGHDK and CDR2 SYGVNS. The CDR3 loop is CASSVRGFQETQYF. CDR3 nucleotide sequence: TGTGCCAGCAGTGTAAGGGGGTTCCAAGAGACCCAGTACTTC.

The chain links TRBV7-2 to TRBJ2-3, with 12 bases identical to TRBD2. The CDR3 runs to 16 residues. Germline V gives CDR1 SGHTA, CDR2 FQGNSA. V lost 3 bases and J lost 6; bases outside the gene matches: 7. CDR3 loop: CASSFLSSGRGDTQYF. CDR3 in DNA: TGTGCCAGCAGCTTTTTGTCTAGCGGGAGGGGGGATACGCAGTATTTT.

The chain employs TRBV13 and TRBJ2-5, with D possibly matching TRBD1 (6 bases). The germline gives CDR1 PRHDT, CDR2 FYEKMQ (reference sequence). This CDR3 region has 14 residues. Trimming cost V 0 bases and J 1 base, with 6 bases left between them. CDR3 nucleotide sequence: TGTGCCAGCAGCTTAGGGGACAGCCAAGAGACCCAGTACTTC. It encodes CASSLGDSQETQYF.

The chain recombines TRBV4-3 with TRBJ2-3; TRBD2 agrees at 12 bases. The germline CDR1 and CDR2 sequences are LGHNA and YSLEER. There are 16 residues in the CDR3. The ends lost 0 bases at V and 4 bases at J; junction bases unmatched: 2. CDR3 in amino acids: CASSQDLAGGPDTQYF. CDR3 sequence (DNA): TGCGCCAGCAGCCAAGATCTAGCGGGGGGGCCAGATACGCAGTATTTT.

This clone was seen only a few times. The chain joins TRBV15 to TRBJ2-1, with TRBD1 matching 11 bases. The CDR3 consists of 17 residues. The V segment lost 4 bases and the J segment 8 bases; nucleotides outside the gene matches: 13. CDR1 is LNHNV and CDR2 is YYDKDF in the germline V gene (reference sequence). This CDR3 is CATSKDRGRWEDYEQFF. CDR3 nucleotide sequence: TGTGCCACCAGCAAGGACAGGGGGCGCTGGGAGGACTATGAGCAGTTCTTC.

The chain combines TRBV9 with TRBJ2-5; 8 bases are shared with TRBD2. The J call may be mistaken, given a closer DNA end match to TRBJ2-7. Germline CDR1 is SGDLS and CDR2 is YYNGEE. CDR3 length equals 15 residues. The CDR3 DNA reads as TGTGCCAGCAGCGCGCTCGGGACTAGCTCCTACGAGCAGTACTTC. Protein product: CASSALGTSSYEQYF.

The J gene is TRBJ2-5, the V gene TRBV14, with D possibly being TRBD2 (6 bases). This CDR3 comprises 14 residues. V gave up 2 bases and J gave up 5 bases, with 12 bases separating them. Germline lookup yields CDR1 SGHDN and CDR2 FVKESK. DNA of the CDR3: TGTGCCAGCAGCCAAAACGGGGGTTGGGAGACCCAGTACTTC. As protein: CASSQNGGWETQYF. Full variable domain (remainder filled in from reference TRBV14 and TRBJ2-5): EAGVTQFPSHSVIEKGQTVTLRCDPISGHDNLYWYRRVMGKEIKFLLHFVKESKQDESGMPNNRFLAERTGGTYSTLKVQPAELEDSGVYFCASSQNGGWETQYFGPGTRLLVL.

This clone was observed a few times. The chain combines TRBV9 with TRBJ2-3; TRBD1 matches 8 bases. CDR3 length: 17 residues. Germline CDR1 reads SGDLS; CDR2 reads YYNGEE. V trimming: 3 bases; J trimming: 4 bases; junction bases outside the gene matches: 13. The CDR3 DNA reads TGTGCCAGCAGCGCCCGGGTGGGAGGACAGGGTCCAGATACGCAGTATTTT. Translated: CASSARVGGQGPDTQYF.

V is TRBV7-8 and J is TRBJ1-5, with a possible D match to TRBD1 (6 bases). The CDR3 covers 13 residues. Germline CDR1 is SGHVS and CDR2 is FQNEAQ. The V gene lost 4 bases and the J gene lost 6 bases, with 10 bases spanning the gap. CDR3 sequence reads: CASSYRRGQPQHF. CDR3 sequence (DNA): TGTGCCAGCAGCTACCGCAGGGGTCAGCCCCAGCATTTT.

This rearrangement joins TRBV7-2 to TRBJ2-1; 7 nucleotides match TRBD1. V shed 5 bases and J 5 bases; nucleotides not matched to a gene: 3. From germline, CDR1 is SGHTA and CDR2 FQGNSA. The CDR3 runs 13 residues. The CDR3: CASSTGQNNEQFF. In DNA form, the CDR3 reads TGTGCCAGCAGCACGGGACAGAACAATGAGCAGTTCTTC.

This clone was picked up a small number of times. The junction differs from germline at one of its ends, possibly a read error. This chain joins TRBV7-9 and TRBJ1-5; TRBD1 agrees at 9 bases. The CDR3 extends over 14 amino acids. CDR1 and CDR2 from the germline V gene are SEHNR and FQNEAQ (reference sequence). The CDR3 sequence: CSSSPGTGNQPQHF. The CDR3 nucleotides are TGTTCCAGCAGCCCCGGGACAGGGAATCAGCCCCAGCATTTT.

The chain carries TRBV7-2 and TRBJ2-7, with 7 bases aligning to TRBD1. The CDR3 is 13 residues long. Germline trimming cut 1 base from V and 3 bases from J; bases unmatched to any gene: 0. Germline CDR1 is SGHTA and CDR2 is FQGNSA. The CDR3 nucleotides are TGTGCCAGCAGCTTAGGGGACAGCTACGAGCAGTACTTC. Its translation is CASSLGDSYEQYF.

The chain carries TRBV9 and TRBJ2-5; 10 positions match TRBD1. With 3 bases clipped from V and 4 bases from J, the junction kept 12 bases outside the gene matches. This CDR3 region has 17 residues. Germline loops: CDR1 SGDLS, CDR2 YYNGEE. CDR3 coding DNA: TGTGCCAGCAGCGCGAACCGGGACAGGGGCGATCTAGAGACCCAGTACTTC. It encodes CASSANRDRGDLETQYF.

This clone came up a few times. The genes are TRBV7-2 and TRBJ1-1; D remains ambiguous. CDR3 length equals 13 residues. Trimming cost V 1 base and J 3 bases, with 6 bases left between them. CDR1 is SGHTA, CDR2 FQGNSA, per germline. The DNA of the CDR3 is TGTGCCAGCAGCTTAGTCGGTTACACTGAAGCTTTCTTT. Amino acids: CASSLVGYTEAFF.

The V and J genes are TRBV15 and TRBJ2-4; D unclear. This CDR3 contains 18 residues. Between the trimmed V and J ends, which lost 2 bases and 0 bases, there was a span of 17 bases. Germline V gene data show CDR1 as LNHNV and CDR2 as YYDKDF (reference sequence). CDR3: CATSRSPPFLLAKNIQYF. The CDR3 DNA sequence: TGTGCCACCAGCAGATCCCCCCCCTTCCTACTAGCCAAAAACATTCAGTACTTC.